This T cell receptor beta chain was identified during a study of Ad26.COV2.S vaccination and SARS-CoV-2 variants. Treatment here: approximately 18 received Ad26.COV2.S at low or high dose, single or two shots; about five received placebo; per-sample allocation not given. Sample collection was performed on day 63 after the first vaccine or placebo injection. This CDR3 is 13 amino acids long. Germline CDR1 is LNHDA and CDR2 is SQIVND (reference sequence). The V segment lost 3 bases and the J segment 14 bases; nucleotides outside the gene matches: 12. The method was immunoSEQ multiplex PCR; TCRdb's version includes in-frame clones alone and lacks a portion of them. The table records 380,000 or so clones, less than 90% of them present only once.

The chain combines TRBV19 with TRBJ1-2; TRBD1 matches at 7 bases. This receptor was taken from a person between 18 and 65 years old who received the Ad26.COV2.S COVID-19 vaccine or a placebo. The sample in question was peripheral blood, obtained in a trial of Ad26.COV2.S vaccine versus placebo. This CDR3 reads CASSISGDRVRTF. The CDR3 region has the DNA TGTGCCAGTAGTATTTCCGGCGACAGGGTGAGGACCTTC.